The sequence of this TCR beta chain was determined in a study of blood T cell repertoires in COVID-19. As for the study in general: Whether acute or convalescent, the COVID-19 samples came from the United States, Italy and Spain. The analysed material was cDNA or gDNA that came from T cells, B-cell-depleted T cells, or PBMCs.

The germline V gene encodes CDR1 SGHDT and CDR2 YYEEEE. This CDR3 region has 16 residues. V gave up 3 bases and J gave up 0 bases, with 15 bases separating them. The protocol was immunoSEQ multiplex PCR, while the TCRdb copy is restricted to in-frame clones and leaves out a portion. The sample lists around 70,000 clones, 80% to 95% occurring once. The source material was peripheral blood. This receptor was obtained from a woman aged 60-70 years with active COVID-19. The chain links TRBV5-6 to TRBJ1-1, with D tentatively TRBD1 (6 bases). The chain's CDR3 is CASSWTAVGVNTEAFF. CDR3 nucleotide sequence: TGTGCCAGCAGCTGGACAGCCGTTGGTGTGAACACTGAAGCTTTCTTT.